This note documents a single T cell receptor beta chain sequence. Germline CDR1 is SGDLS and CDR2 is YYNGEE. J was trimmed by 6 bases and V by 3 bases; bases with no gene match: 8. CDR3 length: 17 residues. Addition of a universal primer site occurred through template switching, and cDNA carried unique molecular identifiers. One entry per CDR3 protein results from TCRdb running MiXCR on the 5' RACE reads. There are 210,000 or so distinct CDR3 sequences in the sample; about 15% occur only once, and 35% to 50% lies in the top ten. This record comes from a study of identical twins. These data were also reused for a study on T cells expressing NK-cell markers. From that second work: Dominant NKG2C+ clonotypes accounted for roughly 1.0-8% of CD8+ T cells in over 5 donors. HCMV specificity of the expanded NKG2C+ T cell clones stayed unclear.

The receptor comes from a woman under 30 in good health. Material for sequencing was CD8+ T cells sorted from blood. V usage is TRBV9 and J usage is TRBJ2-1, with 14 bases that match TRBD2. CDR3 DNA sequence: TGTGCCAGCAGCGACGGACTAGCGGGAGGCACTATCAATGAGCAGTTCTTC. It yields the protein CASSDGLAGGTINEQFF.